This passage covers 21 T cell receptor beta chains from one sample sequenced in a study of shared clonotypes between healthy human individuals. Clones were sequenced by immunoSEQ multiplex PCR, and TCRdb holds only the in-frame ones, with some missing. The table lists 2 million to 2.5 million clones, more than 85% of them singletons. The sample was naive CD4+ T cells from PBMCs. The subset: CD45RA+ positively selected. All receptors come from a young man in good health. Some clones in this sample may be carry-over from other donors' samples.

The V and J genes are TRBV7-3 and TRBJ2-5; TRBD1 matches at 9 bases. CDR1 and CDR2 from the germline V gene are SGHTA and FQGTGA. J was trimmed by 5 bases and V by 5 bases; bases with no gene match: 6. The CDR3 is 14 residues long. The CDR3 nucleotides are TGTGCCAGCAGCCCAAGGGGACAGGGTGAGACCCAGTACTTC. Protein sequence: CASSPRGQGETQYF.

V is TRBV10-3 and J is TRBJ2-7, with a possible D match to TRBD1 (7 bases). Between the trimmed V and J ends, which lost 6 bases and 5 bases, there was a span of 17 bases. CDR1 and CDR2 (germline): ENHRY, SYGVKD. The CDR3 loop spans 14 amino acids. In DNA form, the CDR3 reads TGTGCCATCAGGGAGACAGGGAGGTTGAACGAGCAGTACTTC. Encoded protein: CAIRETGRLNEQYF.

The CDR3 sequence: CASSPTGGGAAFF. CDR3 in DNA: TGTGCCAGCTCACCGACAGGCGGGGGGGCGGCTTTCTTT. This sequence joins TRBV18 and TRBJ1-1; a possible D gene is TRBD1 (6 bases). Germline V gives CDR1 KGHSH, CDR2 LQKENI. V lost 3 bases and J lost 11, with 16 bases in between. The CDR3 loop spans 13 amino acids.

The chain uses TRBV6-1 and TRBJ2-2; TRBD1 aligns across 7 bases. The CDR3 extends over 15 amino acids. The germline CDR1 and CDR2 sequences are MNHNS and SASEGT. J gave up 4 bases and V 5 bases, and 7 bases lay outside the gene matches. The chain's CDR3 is CASSRQGTGTGELFF. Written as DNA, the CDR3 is TGTGCCAGCAGTAGACAGGGAACGGGCACCGGGGAGCTGTTTTTT.

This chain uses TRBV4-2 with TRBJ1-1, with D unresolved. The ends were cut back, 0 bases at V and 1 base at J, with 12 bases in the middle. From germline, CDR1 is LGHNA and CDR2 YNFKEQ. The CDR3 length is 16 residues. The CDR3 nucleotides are TGTGCCAGCAGCCAAGAATACGAGTTCGAGAACACTGAAGCTTTCTTT. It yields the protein CASSQEYEFENTEAFF.

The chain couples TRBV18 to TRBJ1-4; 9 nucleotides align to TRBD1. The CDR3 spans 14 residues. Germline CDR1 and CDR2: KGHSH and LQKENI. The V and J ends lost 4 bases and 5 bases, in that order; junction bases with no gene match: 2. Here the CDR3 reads CASSLGTGNEKLFF. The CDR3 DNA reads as TGTGCCAGCTCACTGGGGACAGGGAATGAAAAACTGTTTTTT.

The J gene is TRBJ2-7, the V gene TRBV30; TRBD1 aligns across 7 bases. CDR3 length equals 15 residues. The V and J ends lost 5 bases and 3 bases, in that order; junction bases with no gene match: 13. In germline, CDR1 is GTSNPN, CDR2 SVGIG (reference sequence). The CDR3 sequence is CAWGGYGTELYEQYF. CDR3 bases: TGTGCCTGGGGTGGGTACGGGACAGAACTCTACGAGCAGTACTTC.

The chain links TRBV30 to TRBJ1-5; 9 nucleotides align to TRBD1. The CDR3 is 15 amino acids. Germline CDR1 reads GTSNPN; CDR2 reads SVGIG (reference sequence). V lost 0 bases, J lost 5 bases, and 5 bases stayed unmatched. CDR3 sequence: CAWSVRDRAYQPQHF. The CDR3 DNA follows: TGTGCCTGGAGTGTACGGGACAGGGCGTATCAGCCCCAGCATTTT.

The CDR3 coding sequence is TGTGCCATCAGTGATGGCAGGGGGGAGACCCAGTACTTC. Its translation is CAISDGRGETQYF. The rearrangement uses TRBV10-3 and TRBJ2-5, with 7 nucleotides matching TRBD1. Germline CDR1 reads ENHRY; CDR2 reads SYGVKD. J was trimmed by 5 bases and V by 3 bases; bases with no gene match: 3. The CDR3 extends over 13 amino acids.

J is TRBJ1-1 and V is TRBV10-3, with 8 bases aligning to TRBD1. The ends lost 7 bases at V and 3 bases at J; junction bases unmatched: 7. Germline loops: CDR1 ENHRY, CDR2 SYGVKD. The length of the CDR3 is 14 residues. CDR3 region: CAINRQGRDTEAFF. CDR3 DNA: TGTGCCATCAACCGACAGGGGCGGGACACTGAAGCTTTCTTT.

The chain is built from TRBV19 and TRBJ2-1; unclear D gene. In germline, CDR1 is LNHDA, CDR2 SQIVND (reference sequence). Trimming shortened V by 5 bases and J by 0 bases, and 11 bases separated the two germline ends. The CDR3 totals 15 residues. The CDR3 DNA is TGTGCCAGTAGTTCCTCCGGGTTCTCCTACAATGAGCAGTTCTTC. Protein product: CASSSSGFSYNEQFF.

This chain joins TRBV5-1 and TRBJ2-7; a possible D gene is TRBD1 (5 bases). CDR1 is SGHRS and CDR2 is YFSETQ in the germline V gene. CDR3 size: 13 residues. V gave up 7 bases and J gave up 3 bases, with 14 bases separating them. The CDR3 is CASSIRGGYEQYF. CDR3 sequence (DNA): TGCGCCAGCTCAATAAGGGGTGGCTACGAGCAGTACTTC.

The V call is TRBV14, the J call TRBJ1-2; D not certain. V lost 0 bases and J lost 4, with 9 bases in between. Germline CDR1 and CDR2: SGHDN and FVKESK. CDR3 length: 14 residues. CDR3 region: CASSQERRAYGYTF. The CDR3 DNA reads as TGTGCCAGCAGCCAAGAGAGGCGAGCCTATGGCTACACCTTC.

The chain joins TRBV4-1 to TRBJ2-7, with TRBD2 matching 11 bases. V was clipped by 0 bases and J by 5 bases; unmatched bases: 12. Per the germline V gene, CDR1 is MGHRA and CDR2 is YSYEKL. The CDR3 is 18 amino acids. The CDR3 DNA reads TGCGCCAGCAGCCAAGATGAGATAGGTAGCGGGAGGGCCCACGAGCAGTACTTC. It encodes CASSQDEIGSGRAHEQYF.

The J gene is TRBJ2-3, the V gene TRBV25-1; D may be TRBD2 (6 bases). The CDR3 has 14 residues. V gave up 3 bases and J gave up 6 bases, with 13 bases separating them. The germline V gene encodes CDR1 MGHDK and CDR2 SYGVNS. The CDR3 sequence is CASSDLGLRDTQYF. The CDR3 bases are TGTGCCAGCAGTGACCTCGGACTACGGGATACGCAGTATTTT.

This CDR3 reads CASSLGGQSNYGYTF. The CDR3 DNA is TGTGCCAGCAGCTTAGGGGGACAGTCCAACTATGGCTACACCTTC. V is TRBV7-2 and J is TRBJ1-2; TRBD1 matches at 7 bases. The CDR3 loop spans 15 amino acids. Losses at the gene ends were 1 base for V and 2 bases for J; bases not matched to a gene: 4. Germline CDR1 is SGHTA and CDR2 is FQGNSA.

The CDR3 nucleotides read TGTGCCAGCAGGAGGGACAGGGGATTAAACACCGGGGAGCTGTTTTTT. It specifies CASRRDRGLNTGELFF. The genes are TRBV2 and TRBJ2-2; 10 bases align to TRBD1. The germline gives CDR1 SNHLY, CDR2 FYNNEI. The CDR3 extends over 16 amino acids. V was clipped by 6 bases and J by 2 bases; unmatched bases: 6.

The DNA for the CDR3 is TGTGCCAGCAGTACTAGCGGGGGTTACAATGAGCAGTTCTTC. It encodes CASSTSGGYNEQFF. The chain is built from TRBV9 and TRBJ2-1; 11 positions agree with TRBD2. V shed 5 bases and J 4 bases; nucleotides not matched to a gene: 2. The CDR3 extends over 14 amino acids. CDR1 SGDLS and CDR2 YYNGEE come from the germline V gene.

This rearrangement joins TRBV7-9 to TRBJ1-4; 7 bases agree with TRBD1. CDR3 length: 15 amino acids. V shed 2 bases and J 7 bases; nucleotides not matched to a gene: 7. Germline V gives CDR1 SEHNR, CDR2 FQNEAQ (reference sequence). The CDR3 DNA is TGTGCCAGCAGCTTAATCCAGGGGGGAGGTGAAAAACTGTTTTTT. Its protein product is CASSLIQGGGEKLFF.

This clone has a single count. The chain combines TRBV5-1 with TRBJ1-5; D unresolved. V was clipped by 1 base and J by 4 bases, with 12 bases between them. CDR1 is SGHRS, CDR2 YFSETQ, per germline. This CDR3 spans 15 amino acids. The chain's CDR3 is CASSLLGERNQPQHF. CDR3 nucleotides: TGCGCCAGCAGCTTGCTCGGGGAGCGGAATCAGCCCCAGCATTTT.

The CDR3 spells CASSPYRGQGGPLEQYF. CDR3 DNA: TGTGCCAGCTCACCCTACCGAGGGCAGGGGGGCCCTCTCGAGCAGTACTTC. The V gene is TRBV18, the J gene TRBJ2-7; tentatively, D is TRBD1 (7 bases). V was cut by 3 bases and J by 6 bases, with 24 bases left in between. The CDR3 runs to 17 residues. Germline V gene sequence: CDR1 KGHSH, CDR2 LQKENI.